The clone carrying this T cell receptor beta chain was seen repeatedly, ten times or more. Its antigen is still unknown. A junction end diverges from the germline sequence, so it may reflect a read error. This sample is drawn from a study of Graves' ophthalmopathy and Graves' hyperthyroidism. Study-wide background: Researchers classed hyperthyroidism as stable given no ophthalmopathy within 18 months of follow-up.

The study, taken as a whole, reports: Among expanded thyroid clonotypes above 0.001 frequency, most also occurred in blood. In predicting ophthalmopathy progression, the model reached over 70% sensitivity and under 75% specificity.

This CDR3 comprises 12 residues. CDR1 SNHLY and CDR2 FYNNEI come from the germline V gene. From RNA, the CDR3 regions of TCR beta chains were amplified and sequenced. First-round RT-PCR employed HTBI primers, with a second-round multiplex PCR after it. MiXCR was run by TCRdb on the multiplex PCR reads, yielding one entry per CDR3 protein. The sample yields around 590,000 distinct CDR3 sequences, under 40% seen once. Certain patients were not enrolled. These were patients with other autoimmune diseases, uncontrolled infections, pregnancy or lactation. This receptor was taken from an adult man with Graves' hyperthyroidism. This chain links TRBV2 with TRBJ2-5; D may correspond to TRBD1 or TRBD2 (5 bases each). Sequencing input: peripheral blood or thyroid tissue (not recorded which). CDR3 region: CASRRDQETQYF. CDR3 DNA sequence: TGTGCCAGCAGGAGGGACCAGGAGACCCAGTACTTC.